Listed here are 6 T cell receptor beta chains from one sample, sequenced in a study of radiotherapy plus CTLA-4 blockade in lung cancer. Only in-frame clones appear in the TCRdb table, and some are missing; sequencing was by immunoSEQ multiplex PCR. The sample records some 66,000 clones, about four fifths being singletons. Sequencing used peripheral blood, obtained from a patient treated with radiotherapy plus ipilimumab. Receptors were obtained from a human donor with non-small cell lung cancer who had a partial response to radiotherapy plus ipilimumab.

A single count supports this clone. This chain joins TRBV11-2 and TRBJ1-4, with a possible D match to TRBD1 (5 bases). The CDR3 totals 16 residues. Germline loops: CDR1 SGHAT, CDR2 FQNNGV. V was clipped by 6 bases and J by 1 base, with 15 bases between them. The CDR3 loop reads CASRDSRRITNEKLFF. The CDR3 bases are TGTGCCAGCAGAGACAGCCGCAGGATAACTAATGAAAAACTGTTTTTT. Drawing the rest from reference TRBV11-2 and TRBJ1-4, the complete variable domain is EAGVAQSPRYKIIEKRQSVAFWCNPISGHATLYWYQQILGQGPKLLIQFQNNGVVDDSQLPKDRFSAERLKGVDSTLKIQPAKLEDSAVYLCASRDSRRITNEKLFFGSGTQLSVL.

The CDR3 sequence is CASSLSIRQGRLAEQYF. The CDR3 DNA is TGTGCCAGCAGTTTATCGATAAGACAGGGCAGACTAGCGGAGCAGTACTTC. This chain uses TRBV27 with TRBJ2-7; D may be TRBD2 (8 bases). CDR1 MNHEY and CDR2 SMNVEV come from the germline V gene (reference sequence). The CDR3 is made up of 17 amino acids. Trimming left V 0 bases short and J 7 bases short, with 22 bases between.

In its sample, this clone was seen a few times. This chain links TRBV7-9 with TRBJ2-3; D possibly corresponds to TRBD1 (8 bases). The germline V gene has CDR1 SEHNR and CDR2 FQNEAQ (reference sequence). CDR3 size: 17 residues. Trimming took 0 bases from V and 4 from J, leaving 17 bases between them. CDR3 in DNA: TGTGCCAGCAGCTTAGCGAGGACAGGGAGGGTAGCAGATACGCAGTATTTT. The encoded protein is CASSLARTGRVADTQYF.

The V gene is TRBV5-1, the J gene TRBJ2-7; 13 bases match TRBD2. V trimming: 0 bases; J trimming: 2 bases; junction bases outside the gene matches: 2. CDR1 is SGHRS and CDR2 is YFSETQ in the germline V gene. The CDR3 runs to 16 residues. The CDR3: CASSLEGLAGAYEQYF. In nucleotides, the CDR3 is TGCGCCAGCAGCTTGGAAGGACTAGCGGGGGCCTACGAGCAGTACTTC. The whole variable domain, filled in from reference TRBV5-1 and TRBJ2-7, reads KAGVTQTPRYLIKTRGQQVTLSCSPISGHRSVSWYQQTPGQGLQFLFEYFSETQRNKGNFPGRFSGRQFSNSRSEMNVSTLELGDSALYLCASSLEGLAGAYEQYFGPGTRLTVT.

The chain combines TRBV5-1 with TRBJ2-5, with D possibly matching TRBD2 (5 bases). The CDR3 contains 14 residues. Germline values: CDR1 SGHRS, CDR2 YFSETQ. The ends were cut back, 3 bases at V and 2 bases at J, with 11 bases in the middle. DNA for the CDR3: TGCGCCAGCAGCTCCGGGAAAATACAAGAGACCCAGTACTTC. This codes for CASSSGKIQETQYF.

The chain combines TRBV2 with TRBJ2-1; TRBD2 might be the D (5 bases). This CDR3 spans 14 amino acids. The germline V and J ends were trimmed by 6 bases and 3 bases, with 12 bases remaining between them. Germline V gene data show CDR1 as SNHLY and CDR2 as FYNNEI. This chain's CDR3 is CASRTLADYNEQFF. DNA of the CDR3: TGTGCCAGCAGGACCCTAGCCGACTACAATGAGCAGTTCTTC.